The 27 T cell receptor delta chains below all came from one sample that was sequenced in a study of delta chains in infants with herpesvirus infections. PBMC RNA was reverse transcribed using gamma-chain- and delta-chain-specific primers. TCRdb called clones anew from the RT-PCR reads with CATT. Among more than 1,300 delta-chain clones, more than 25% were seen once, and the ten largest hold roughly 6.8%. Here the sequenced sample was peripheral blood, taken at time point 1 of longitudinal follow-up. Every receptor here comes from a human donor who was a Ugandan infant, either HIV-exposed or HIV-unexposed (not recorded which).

The CDR3 sequence: CAGSFLRGTRHKLIF. The CDR3 coding sequence is TGTGCCGGGTCCTTCCTACGGGGGACGCGTCATAAACTCATCTTT. The gene calls are TRDV3 and TRDJ1, with 9 nucleotides matching TRDD2. The CDR3 runs to 15 residues. With V trimmed by 5 bases and J by 6 bases, 16 bases remained unmatched. Germline CDR1 is TVYSNPD and CDR2 is GDNSRS (reference sequence).

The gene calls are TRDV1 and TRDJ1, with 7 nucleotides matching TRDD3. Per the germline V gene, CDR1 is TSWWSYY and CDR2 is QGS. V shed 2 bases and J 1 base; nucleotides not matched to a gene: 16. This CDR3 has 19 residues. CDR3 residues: CALGEKPLGGCTATDKLIF. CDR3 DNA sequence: TGTGCTCTTGGGGAAAAACCCCTGGGGGGCTGTACGGCCACCGATAAACTCATCTTT.

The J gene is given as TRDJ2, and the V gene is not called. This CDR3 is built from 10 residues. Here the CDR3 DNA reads TGTAGTGCTTTGACAGCACAACTCTTCTTT. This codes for CSALTAQLFF.

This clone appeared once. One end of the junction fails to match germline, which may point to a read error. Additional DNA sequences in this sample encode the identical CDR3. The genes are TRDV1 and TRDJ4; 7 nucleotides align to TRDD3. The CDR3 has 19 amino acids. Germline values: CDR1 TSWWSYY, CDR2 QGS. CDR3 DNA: TGTGCTCTTGGGGAACGAAATTCCCCATGGTGGGGGACCTCCAGGCCCCTGATCTTT. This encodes CALGERNSPWWGTSRPLIF.

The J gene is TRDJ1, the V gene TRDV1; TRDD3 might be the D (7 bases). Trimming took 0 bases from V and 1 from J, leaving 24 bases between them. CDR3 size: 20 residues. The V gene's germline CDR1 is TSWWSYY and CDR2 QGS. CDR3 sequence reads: CALGELCLPPFWGTTDKLIF. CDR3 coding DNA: TGTGCTCTTGGGGAACTTTGCCTTCCCCCATTTTGGGGGACCACCGATAAACTCATCTTT.

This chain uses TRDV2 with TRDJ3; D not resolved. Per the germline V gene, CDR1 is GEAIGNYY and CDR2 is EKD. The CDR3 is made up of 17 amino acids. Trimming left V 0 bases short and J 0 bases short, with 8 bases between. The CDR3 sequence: CACDTAQSSWDTRQMFF. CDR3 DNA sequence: TGTGCCTGTGACACCGCGCAAAGCTCCTGGGACACCCGACAGATGTTTTTC.

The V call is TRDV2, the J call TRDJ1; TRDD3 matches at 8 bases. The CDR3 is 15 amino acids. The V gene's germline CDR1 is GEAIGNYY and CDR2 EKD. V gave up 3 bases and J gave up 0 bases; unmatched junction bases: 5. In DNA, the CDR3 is TGTGCCTGTGACCACTGGGGGTCGAACACCGATAAACTCATCTTT. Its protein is CACDHWGSNTDKLIF.

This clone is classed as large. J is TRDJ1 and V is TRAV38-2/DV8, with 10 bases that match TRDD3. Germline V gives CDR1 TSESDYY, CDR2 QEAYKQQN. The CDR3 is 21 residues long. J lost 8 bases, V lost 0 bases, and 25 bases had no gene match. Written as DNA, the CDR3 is TGTGCTTATAGGAGCGCGGGTCCTAGCCGGTACATTACTGGGGGATGCAGCAAACTCATCTTT. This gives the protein CAYRSAGPSRYITGGCSKLIF.

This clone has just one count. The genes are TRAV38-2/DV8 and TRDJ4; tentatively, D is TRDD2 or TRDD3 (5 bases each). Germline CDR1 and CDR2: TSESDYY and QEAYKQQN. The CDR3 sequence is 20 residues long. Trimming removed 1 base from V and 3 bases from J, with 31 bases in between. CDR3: CAYRSYSSPYWRDFDGPLIF. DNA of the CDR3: TGTGCTTATAGGAGCTACTCTTCCCCTTACTGGCGAGACTTCGACGGACCCCTGATCTTT.

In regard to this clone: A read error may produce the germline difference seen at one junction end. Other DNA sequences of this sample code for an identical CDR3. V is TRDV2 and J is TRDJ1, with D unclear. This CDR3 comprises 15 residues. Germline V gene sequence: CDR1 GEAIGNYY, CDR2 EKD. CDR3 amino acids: CACDTPPHYTDKLIF. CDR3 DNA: TGTGCTTGTGACACCCCACCCCATTACACCGATAAACTCATCTTT.

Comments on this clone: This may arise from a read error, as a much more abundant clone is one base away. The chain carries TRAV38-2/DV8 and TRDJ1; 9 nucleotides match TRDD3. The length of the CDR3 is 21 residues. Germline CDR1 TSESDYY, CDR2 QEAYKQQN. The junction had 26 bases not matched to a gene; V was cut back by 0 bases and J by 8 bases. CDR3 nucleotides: TGTGCTTATAGGAGCGCGGGTCCTAGCCGGTACATTACTGGGGGAAGCAGCAAACTCATCTTT. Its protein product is CAYRSAGPSRYITGGSSKLIF.

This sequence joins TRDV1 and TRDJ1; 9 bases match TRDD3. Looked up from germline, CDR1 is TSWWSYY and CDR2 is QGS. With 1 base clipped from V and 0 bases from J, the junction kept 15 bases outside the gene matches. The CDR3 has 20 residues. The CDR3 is CALGERCGGGILSYTDKLIF. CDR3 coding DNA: TGTGCTCTTGGGGAACGATGTGGGGGGGGGATACTCTCCTACACCGATAAACTCATCTTT.

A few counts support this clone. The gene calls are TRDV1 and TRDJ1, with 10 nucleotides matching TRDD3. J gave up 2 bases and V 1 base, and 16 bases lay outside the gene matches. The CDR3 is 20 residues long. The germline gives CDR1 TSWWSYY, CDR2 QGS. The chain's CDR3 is CALGEPTEKGGIRRTDKLIF. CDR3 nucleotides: TGTGCTCTTGGGGAACCTACAGAAAAGGGGGGGATACGGAGGACCGATAAACTCATCTTT.

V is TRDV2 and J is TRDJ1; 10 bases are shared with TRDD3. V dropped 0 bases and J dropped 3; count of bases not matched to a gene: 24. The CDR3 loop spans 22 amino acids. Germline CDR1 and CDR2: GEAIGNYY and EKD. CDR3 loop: CACDTDKGDTGGLGEAADKLIF. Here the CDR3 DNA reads TGTGCCTGTGACACCGATAAAGGGGATACTGGGGGATTAGGAGAGGCGGCCGATAAACTCATCTTT.

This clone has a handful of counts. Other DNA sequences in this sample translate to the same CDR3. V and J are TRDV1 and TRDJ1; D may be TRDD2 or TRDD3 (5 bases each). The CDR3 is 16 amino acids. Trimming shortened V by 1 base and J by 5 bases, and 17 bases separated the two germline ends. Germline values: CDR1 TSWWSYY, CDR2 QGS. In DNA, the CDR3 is TGTGCTCTTGGGGAACCCTACGCCCGGGGGGCTGATAAACTCATCTTT. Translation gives CALGEPYARGADKLIF.

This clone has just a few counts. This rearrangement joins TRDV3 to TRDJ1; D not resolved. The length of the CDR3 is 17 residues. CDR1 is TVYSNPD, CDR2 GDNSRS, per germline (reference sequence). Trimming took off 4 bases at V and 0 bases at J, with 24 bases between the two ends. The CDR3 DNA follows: TGTGCCTCTCACACTAGGCCGGCCGGTGCGTACACCGATAAACTCATCTTT. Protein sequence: CASHTRPAGAYTDKLIF. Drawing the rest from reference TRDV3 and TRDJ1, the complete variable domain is CDKVTQSSPDQTVASGSEVVLLCTYDTVYSNPDLFWYRIRPDYSFQFVFYGDNSRSEGADFTQGRFSVKHILTQKAFHLVISPVRTEDSATYYCASHTRPAGAYTDKLIFGKGTRVTVEP.

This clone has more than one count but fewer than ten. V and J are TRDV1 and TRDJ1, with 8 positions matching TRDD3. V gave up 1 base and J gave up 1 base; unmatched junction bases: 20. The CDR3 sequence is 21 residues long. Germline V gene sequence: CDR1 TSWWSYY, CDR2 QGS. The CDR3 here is CALGERPLRGDNVGLTDKLIF. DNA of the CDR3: TGTGCTCTTGGGGAACGTCCTCTGAGGGGGGATAATGTGGGCCTCACCGATAAACTCATCTTT.

The CDR3 is CASGGCITDKLIF. The DNA of the CDR3 is TGTGCCTCTGGGGGATGTATTACCGATAAACTCATCTTT. This chain connects TRDV3 to TRDJ1, with 9 bases identical to TRDD3. Germline values: CDR1 TVYSNPD, CDR2 GDNSRS (reference sequence). With V trimmed by 4 bases and J by 2 bases, 5 bases remained unmatched. This CDR3 comprises 13 residues. Full variable domain (missing parts from reference TRDV3 and TRDJ1): CDKVTQSSPDQTVASGSEVVLLCTYDTVYSNPDLFWYRIRPDYSFQFVFYGDNSRSEGADFTQGRFSVKHILTQKAFHLVISPVRTEDSATYYCASGGCITDKLIFGKGTRVTVEP.

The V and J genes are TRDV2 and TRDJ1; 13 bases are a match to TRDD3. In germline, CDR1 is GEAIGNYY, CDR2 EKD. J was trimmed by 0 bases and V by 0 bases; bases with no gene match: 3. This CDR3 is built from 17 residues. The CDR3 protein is CACDTLLGDTYTDKLIF. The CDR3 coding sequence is TGTGCCTGTGACACCTTACTGGGGGATACGTACACCGATAAACTCATCTTT.

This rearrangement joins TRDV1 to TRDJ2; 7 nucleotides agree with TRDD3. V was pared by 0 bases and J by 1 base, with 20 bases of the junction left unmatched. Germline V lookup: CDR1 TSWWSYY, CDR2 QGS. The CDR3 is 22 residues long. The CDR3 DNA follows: TGTGCTCTTGGGGAACTGGAAGGGTCTCGAGGTAGGGGATATCTTTTGACAGCACAACTCTTCTTT. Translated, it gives CALGELEGSRGRGYLLTAQLFF.

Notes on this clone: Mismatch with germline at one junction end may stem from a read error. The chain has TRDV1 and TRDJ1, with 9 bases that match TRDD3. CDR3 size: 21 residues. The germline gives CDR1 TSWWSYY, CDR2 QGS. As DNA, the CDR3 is TGCTCCGCCTTTCCATGCTCGTTGTGGGGGATAAGGGACGGGTACACCGATAAACTCATCTTT. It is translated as CSAFPCSLWGIRDGYTDKLIF.

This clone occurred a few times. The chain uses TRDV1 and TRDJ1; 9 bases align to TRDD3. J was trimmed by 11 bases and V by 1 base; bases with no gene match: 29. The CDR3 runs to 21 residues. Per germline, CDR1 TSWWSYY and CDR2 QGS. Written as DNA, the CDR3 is TGTGCTCTTGGGGAACGCCACCGACGCGAACCGGGGGGATACCTTTACTATGGGCTCATCTTT. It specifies CALGERHRREPGGYLYYGLIF.

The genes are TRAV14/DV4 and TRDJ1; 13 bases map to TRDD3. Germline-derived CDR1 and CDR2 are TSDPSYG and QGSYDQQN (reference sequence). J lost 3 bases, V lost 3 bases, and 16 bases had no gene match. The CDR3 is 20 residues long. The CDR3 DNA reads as TGTGCAATGAGAGAAGGTTACAAACGGACTGGGGGATACGGGTCCGATAAACTCATCTTT. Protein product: CAMREGYKRTGGYGSDKLIF.

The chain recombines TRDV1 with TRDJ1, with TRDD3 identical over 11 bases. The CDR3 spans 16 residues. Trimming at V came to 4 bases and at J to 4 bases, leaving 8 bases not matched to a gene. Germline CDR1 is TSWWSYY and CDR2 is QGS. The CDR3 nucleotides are TGTGCTCTTGGGGCCCTCCTGGGGGATACAGTCGATAAACTCATCTTT. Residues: CALGALLGDTVDKLIF.

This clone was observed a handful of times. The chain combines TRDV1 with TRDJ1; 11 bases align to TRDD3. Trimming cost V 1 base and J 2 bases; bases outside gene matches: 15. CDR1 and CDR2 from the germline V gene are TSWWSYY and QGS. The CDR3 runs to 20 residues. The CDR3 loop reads CALGEPCLPILGDRTDKLIF. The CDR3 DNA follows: TGTGCTCTTGGGGAACCGTGCCTTCCCATACTGGGGGATAGAACCGATAAACTCATCTTT.

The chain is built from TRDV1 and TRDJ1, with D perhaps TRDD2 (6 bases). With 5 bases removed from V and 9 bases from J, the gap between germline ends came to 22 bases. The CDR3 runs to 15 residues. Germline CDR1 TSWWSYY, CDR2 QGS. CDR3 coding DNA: TGTGCTCTTGGGAAGCAGCCTTCCCGTGTACGGGAACTCATCTTT. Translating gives CALGKQPSRVRELIF.

DNA for the CDR3: TGTGCTCTTGGGGAACCCCCTTGTCTGGGGGATACCGGTGTAGGGAGCGCCGATAAACTCATCTTT. This gives the protein CALGEPPCLGDTGVGSADKLIF. This sequence joins TRDV1 and TRDJ1; the match to TRDD3 covers 11 bases. The germline gives CDR1 TSWWSYY, CDR2 QGS. The J segment lost 3 bases and the V segment lost 1 base, leaving 22 bases of the junction unmatched. The CDR3 spans 22 residues.